This paragraph covers one T cell receptor beta chain sequence. The antigen is undetermined. The data were taken from a study of T cell responses to AZD1222 COVID-19 vaccine. CDR1 SGDLS and CDR2 YYNGEE come from the germline V gene. Trimming cost V 6 bases and J 4 bases; bases outside gene matches: 13. The CDR3 sequence is 16 residues long. Clones were read by immunoSEQ multiplex PCR, and TCRdb kept only the in-frame ones, dropping some. The table has 110,000 to 150,000 clones, about nine tenths seen once; the top ten hold 1.9%. Overall study results and limits: The number of AZD1222 recipients seropositive at baseline was only five to seven. Females made up more of the donors, who were largely white British, and clonal diversity may have come out too low. Spike as a whole was targeted by vaccine-associated CD4 TCRs, dominant at 160-218 and 743-854.

The chain is built from TRBV9 and TRBJ2-3, with TRBD2 matching over 8 bases. This sequence was found in an adult who received the AZD1222 COVID-19 vaccine. Material: peripheral blood, obtained 28 days after the second AZD1222 dose. The CDR3 DNA is TGTGCCAGCACCCCGAGGGGCGGGGGGTCCCCAGATACGCAGTATTTT. It specifies CASTPRGGGSPDTQYF.